Given below is one T cell receptor (beta chain) in context. Some clones are missing from TCRdb's copy, which holds only in-frame ones; the method was immunoSEQ multiplex PCR. The sample has 45,000 to 50,000 clones; 92% are singletons. The data are from a study of technical replicates of blood from several donors. Sequencing was performed on PBMCs. The TCR originated in a human donor in good health. Some clones in this sample may be carry-over from other donors' samples.

CDR3 protein: CATSRGTSGSTEQFF. For the CDR3, the DNA is TGTGCCACCAGCAGAGGGACTAGCGGGAGTACTGAGCAGTTCTTC. The genes are TRBV15 and TRBJ2-1, with 13 bases matching TRBD2. The germline gives CDR1 LNHNV, CDR2 YYDKDF (reference sequence). V was pared by 1 base and J by 9 bases, with 3 bases of the junction left unmatched. This CDR3 is built from 15 residues.